This entry lists 18 T cell receptor beta chains sequenced from one sample in a study of graft-versus-host responses after intestinal transplantation (dated by TCRdb to about 2021). The library was obtained by the immunoSEQ multiplex PCR assay. The source is immuneACCESS, and TCRdb retained only in-frame sequences with V and J called. Part of the clones is not carried over; for the studies checked, unresolved V genes explain less than half of this, and the remainder is unexplained. The sample includes approximately 15,000 clones, with roughly three fifths observed a single time. The ten largest clones represent 10% to 15% of the sample. Intraepithelial and lamina propria lymphocytes were isolated from graft specimens using dithiothreitol, EDTA incubations and collagenase D digestion. Sequences were derived from ileum tissue, sampled 524 days after transplant. The receptors stem from a human patient who received an intestinal transplant, so some T cells may come from the graft donor.

The chain combines TRBV18 with TRBJ1-3, with TRBD1 matching 11 bases. The trim removed 3 bases at V and 4 bases at J, leaving 5 bases unmatched. This CDR3 is built from 16 residues. In germline, CDR1 is KGHSH, CDR2 LQKENI. The CDR3 spells CASSPRTGGFGNTIYF. The CDR3 nucleotides read TGTGCCAGCTCACCTAGGACAGGGGGCTTCGGAAACACCATATATTTT.

This clone has just a few counts. The chain recombines TRBV1 with TRBJ2-3; the DNA was not compared with TRBD2, the D call given in the table. TRBV1 is a documented pseudogene. The CDR3 consists of 12 residues. CDR3: CTSRLVSDTQYF. The CDR3, as DNA: TGCACCAGCAGACTAGTTTCAGATACGCAGTATTTT.

The chain joins TRBV20-1 to TRBJ2-1; D may be TRBD1 (6 bases). V was shortened by 6 bases and J by 9 bases, with 12 bases between the two germline ends. The V gene's germline CDR1 is DFQATT and CDR2 SNEGSKA (reference sequence). The CDR3 covers 11 residues. CDR3 sequence (DNA): TGCAGTGCGGGACATGTCGGTGAGCAGTTCTTC. Translating gives CSAGHVGEQFF.

The J gene is TRBJ1-4, the V gene TRBV7-9; 8 bases match TRBD1. After removal of 2 bases from V and 5 bases from J, the junction contained 4 bases not matched to a gene. The V gene's germline CDR1 is SEHNR and CDR2 FQNEAQ (reference sequence). There are 15 residues in the CDR3. CDR3 amino acids: CASSLQGAQNEKLFF. The CDR3 bases are TGTGCCAGCAGCTTACAGGGGGCGCAGAATGAAAAACTGTTTTTT.

The CDR3 DNA reads as TGTGCCAGCAGCTTGGGGCTAGCGGGGGGCACAGATACGCAGTATTTT. Its translation is CASSLGLAGGTDTQYF. The V gene is TRBV5-8, the J gene TRBJ2-3; 10 positions agree with TRBD2. This CDR3 spans 16 amino acids. CDR1 SGHTS and CDR2 YDEGEE come from the germline V gene. J was trimmed by 1 base and V by 0 bases; bases with no gene match: 2.

V is TRBV19 and J is TRBJ2-7; 7 bases are shared with TRBD1. This CDR3 has 12 amino acids. J lost 5 bases, V lost 6 bases, and 4 bases had no gene match. The germline V gene has CDR1 LNHDA and CDR2 SQIVND (reference sequence). DNA of the CDR3: TGTGCCAGTAGGCGCACAGGGGACGAGCAGTACTTC. This gives the protein CASRRTGDEQYF.

The rearrangement uses TRBV30 and TRBJ2-1, with 7 bases aligning to TRBD2. Trimming took 2 bases from V and 4 from J; bases not matched to a gene: 11. The V gene's germline CDR1 is GTSNPN and CDR2 SVGIG (reference sequence). The CDR3 contains 16 residues. The DNA of the CDR3 is TGTGCCTGGAGTCCACGGGGCCGGGACTATTACAATGAGCAGTTCTTC. This encodes CAWSPRGRDYYNEQFF.

In this sample, this clone turned up a few times. The rearrangement links TRBV6-6 to TRBJ2-7; 12 bases are shared with TRBD1. The CDR3 spans 14 residues. Germline assignment: CDR1 MNHNY and CDR2 SVGAGI (reference sequence). V shed 6 bases, J shed 6 bases, and the junction held 6 bases outside the gene matches. For the CDR3, the DNA is TGTGCCAGCAGCACCGGGACAGGGGGCGGCGAGCAGTACTTC. Translation gives CASSTGTGGGEQYF.

This clone was observed a single time. The rearrangement links TRBV27 to TRBJ2-2, with TRBD2 as a possible D gene (5 bases). In germline, CDR1 is MNHEY, CDR2 SMNVEV (reference sequence). Trimming cost V 4 bases and J 1 base, with 10 bases left between them. The length of the CDR3 is 15 residues. CDR3: CASSSTGLNTGELFF. In DNA form, the CDR3 reads TGTGCCAGCAGTTCGACGGGATTGAACACCGGGGAGCTGTTTTTT.

The CDR3 spells CASSSGRREDTEAFF. CDR3 coding DNA: TGTGCCAGCAGCTCCGGAAGACGGGAGGACACTGAAGCTTTCTTT. This sequence joins TRBV5-6 and TRBJ1-1; D remains unclear. V was pared by 3 bases and J by 3 bases, with 15 bases between. Germline V gene data show CDR1 as SGHDT and CDR2 as YYEEEE. This CDR3 has 15 amino acids.

This clone was counted once. CDR3 nucleotide sequence: TGCGCCAGCTGCCGGGACAGGGTAACTGAAGCTTTCTTT. The encoded protein is CASCRDRVTEAFF. J is TRBJ1-1 and V is TRBV23-1, with TRBD1 identical over 9 bases. TRBV23-1 has ORF status, its function being uncertain. V lost 8 bases to trimming and J lost 5 bases; unmatched junction nucleotides: 6. The CDR3 is made up of 13 amino acids.

This CDR3 is CASSIDRGHEQYF. CDR3 nucleotide sequence: TGTGCCAGCAGTATCGACAGGGGTCACGAGCAGTACTTC. This sequence joins TRBV6-6 and TRBJ2-7, with 8 bases that match TRBD1. The J segment lost 5 bases and the V segment lost 5 bases, leaving 5 bases of the junction unmatched. Per germline, CDR1 MNHNY and CDR2 SVGAGI (reference sequence). The CDR3 is 13 residues long.

The chain recombines TRBV6-1 with TRBJ1-2; D possibly corresponds to TRBD1 (5 bases). Germline V gene lookup returns CDR1 MNHNS and CDR2 SASEGT. V dropped 4 bases and J dropped 7 bases, with 7 bases sitting between them. The CDR3 is made up of 11 amino acids. The CDR3 DNA follows: TGTGCCAGCAGTGTGGGGCTTGGCTACACCTTC. It specifies CASSVGLGYTF.

This clone is labeled as medium-sized. The chain carries TRBV5-1 and TRBJ2-3; D remains unclear. Trimming took 3 bases from V and 4 from J, leaving 15 bases between them. Germline loops: CDR1 SGHRS, CDR2 YFSETQ. This CDR3 contains 15 residues. CDR3 coding DNA: TGCGCCAGCAGCTCTTGGATTCCAGGCCCAGATACGCAGTATTTT. This translates into CASSSWIPGPDTQYF.

A word on this clone: This same CDR3 is encoded by further DNA sequences in the sample. The rearrangement uses TRBV19 and TRBJ2-1; 11 bases line up with TRBD2. After removal of 1 base from V and 7 bases from J, the junction contained 3 bases not matched to a gene. This CDR3 is 15 amino acids long. Germline V gene data show CDR1 as LNHDA and CDR2 as SQIVND (reference sequence). CDR3 sequence reads: CASSIGLAGGNEQFF. The CDR3 coding sequence is TGTGCCAGTAGTATAGGTCTAGCGGGGGGTAATGAGCAGTTCTTC.

The chain has TRBV19 and TRBJ2-2; D might be TRBD2 (7 bases). Germline CDR1 and CDR2: LNHDA and SQIVND (reference sequence). Trimming shortened V by 1 base and J by 5 bases, and 11 bases separated the two germline ends. The CDR3 consists of 15 residues. CDR3 coding DNA: TGTGCCAGTAGTATAGCGGGGGGCAGGACCGGGGAGCTGTTTTTT. It is translated as CASSIAGGRTGELFF. The whole variable domain, remainder taken from reference TRBV19 and TRBJ2-2, is DGGITQSPKYLFRKEGQNVTLSCEQNLNHDAMYWYRQDPGQGLRLIYYSQIVNDFQKGDIAEGYSVSREKKESFPLTVTSAQKNPTAFYLCASSIAGGRTGELFFGEGSRLTVL.

By frequency in the sample, this clone is medium-sized. J is TRBJ2-3 and V is TRBV12-5; 9 bases fit TRBD2. Germline loops: CDR1 LGHNT, CDR2 FRNRAP. The CDR3 has 14 amino acids. With V trimmed by 6 bases and J by 6 bases, 7 bases remained unmatched. The CDR3 bases are TGTGCTAGTGGCCGTAGCGGGGGATGGGATACGCAGTATTTT. Translating it yields CASGRSGGWDTQYF.

J is TRBJ1-4 and V is TRBV7-6, with a possible D match to TRBD1 (5 bases). Deletions cut 5 bases from V and 4 bases from J, with 14 bases between. Per the germline V gene, CDR1 is SGHVS and CDR2 is FNYEAQ. CDR3 length: 15 amino acids. The CDR3 bases are TGTGCCAGCAGCACAGGATTCGACAGTAATGAAAAACTGTTTTTT. This codes for CASSTGFDSNEKLFF.